The clone carrying this T cell receptor (beta chain) was seen ten or more times. This record belongs to a study of early T cells in non-severe SARS-CoV-2 infection. TCRdb re-called the 5' RACE reads through MiXCR, storing one row per CDR3 protein. The sample lists about 67,000 distinct CDR3 sequences, 8% to 10% occurring once. V gave up 6 bases and J gave up 5 bases, with 19 bases separating them. Germline-derived CDR1 and CDR2 are MDHEN and SYDVKM. The CDR3 is 15 residues long. This TCR came from an adult who was a healthcare worker with PCR-confirmed SARS-CoV-2 infection or an uninfected control (not recorded which). Sequenced here: whole blood, sampled at baseline. The chain links TRBV28 to TRBJ2-5; maybe TRBD1 (5 bases). CDR3 amino acids: CASSSVDKVLETQYF. CDR3 in DNA: TGTGCCAGCAGCTCCGTGGACAAGGTTCTGGAGACCCAGTACTTC.